Sequencing of this T cell receptor (beta chain) was carried out in a study of T cell changes during pregnancy in multiple sclerosis (dated by TCRdb to between 2017 and 2020). Background for the entire study: The study examined how the T cell repertoire changed over the course of pregnancy in women with multiple sclerosis.

For this clone: Its antigen target is currently unknown. Base quality data are lacking; no much larger clone is found one base away.

The CDR3, from cysteine to phenylalanine, totals 17 residues. CDR3 DNA only is kept here, 51 bases in frame from base 1. V loses 5 bases of germline sequence and J loses 4 bases, and the interval between the two ends is 23 bases. Reading the germline V gene gives CDR1 SGHVS and CDR2 FQNEAQ. The method was the immunoSEQ multiplex PCR assay. TCRdb mirrors the immuneACCESS table, restricted to in-frame sequences. Some clones are absent from its copies; in checked studies, under half trace to an unresolved V gene, and the reason for the others is unknown. This sample has 40,000 to 55,000 clones in its table, and nearly 95% of those were observed once. Under 0.3% of the sample lies in the top ten.

The sequence joins TRBV7-8 to TRBJ1-2, and TRBD1 may be the D gene, going by 6 matching bases. The source is a female donor with multiple sclerosis, enrolled in a pregnancy study. Sequences were derived from CD4+ T cells from peripheral blood mononuclear cells, sampled in the second trimester of pregnancy. In nucleotide form, the sequence is TGTGCCAGCAGCCTAAGTGCGGGGGGCAGGAATGTCTATGGCTACACCTTC. Translated, it gives CASSLSAGGRNVYGYTF.